This T cell receptor (beta chain) was identified in a study of T cells after yellow fever vaccination (dated by TCRdb to the late 2010s). General notes on the study: The SMART-Seq v4 Ultra Low Input RNA kit was used to prepare libraries from fractions with low cell numbers. Blood was drawn at multiple timepoints before and after primary and secondary immunization, with bulk PBMC replicates and cell subsets isolated. The cohort comprised two healthy male donors, one aged 18 to 30 and one aged 30 to 40 years. Bulk TCR alpha and beta repertoires were sequenced longitudinally to track T-cell clones before and after primary and booster YFV17D yellow fever vaccination.

General study outcomes and caveats: Most clones expanded after primary vaccination (around 97% of CD4 and 88% of CD8) were re-detected after the booster, suggesting that broad memory maintenance occurred. A small fraction of clonotypes appeared in both the CD4 and CD8 compartments, likely as a result of convergent recombination. Compared with the primary T-cell response, the secondary T-cell response was weaker but faster, peaking on day 5 rather than day 15. The study included only a couple of donors, which limits how far the findings can be generalized. Because abundant contaminating clonotypes from the bulk population could be contained in FACS-sorted repertoires, computational filtering was required.

TCR cDNA was synthesized by 5'RACE template switching, through which a universal primer site and unique molecular identifiers were introduced. Priming of cDNA synthesis was performed from both the TCR alpha and TCR beta constant segments. Library amplification used two PCR steps, and the second PCR step added sample barcodes and sequencing adapters. Sequencing of libraries was done on Illumina HiSeq 2500 (2x100 bp) or NovaSeq (2x150 bp). Concerning the study's data processing: MIGEC handled demultiplexing of reads and collapsing into UMI consensus sequences, while MiXCR performed V(D)J alignment. Using edgeR on replicate PBMC samples, clonotypes were called vaccine-responding if FDR was below 0.01 and the log2 fold change was above 5 up to day 15. Each bulk clonotype received a CD4 or CD8 identity based on whether the sequenced CD4 or CD8 repertoire contained that clonotype at higher abundance. Clonotypes enriched at least 10-fold in dextramer-positive over dextramer-negative fractions were defined as NS4B-specific, and CD4-biased clonotypes were excluded. TCRdb itself trimmed the public reads at Q25 with fastp, ran MiXCR and retained productive beta chains. All rows with the same CDR3 protein become a single entry with the most common DNA and genes. The V and J calls and clone size are TCRdb's, not the authors'. This sample is represented by 42,000 or so distinct CDR3 sequences; 6.8% of them were singletons. The ten largest make up 15% of the sample.

The treatment or condition label, as the study defines it: live attenuated yellow fever vaccine strain. A standard Ficoll-Paque protocol was used to isolate PBMCs from peripheral blood. Epitope-specific CD8 T cells were sorted with a dextramer loaded with the yellow fever NS4B epitope peptide, and anti-CD3 and anti-CD8 staining was applied. TriZol was used to extract RNA from bulk PBMCs, CD4 and CD8 fractions, and dextramer-positive and dextramer-negative fractions. This clonotype showed up many times. Per-base quality was not reported, and no clone a single base away is much larger than it. The sample in question was CD8+ T cells not binding an NS4B(214-222) dextramer, sorted from PBMCs, obtained 45 days after the yellow fever booster vaccination. The cell subset or site label corresponds to: NS4B epitope dextramer-negative CD8 T cells. This receptor was obtained from a young man who received the YFV17D yellow fever vaccine.

The CDR3 corresponds to CASARFLGGGDTQYF. The bases read TGTGCCAGTGCAAGGTTTTTAGGGGGAGGAGATACGCAGTATTTT. The chain was built from TRBV19 and TRBJ2-3; the D segment may tentatively be TRBD1 or TRBD2, each giving 6 matched bases. The germline V gene (reference sequence) gives CDR1 as LNHDA and CDR2 as SQIVND. The CDR3 goes from the cysteine to the phenylalanine over 15 residues. The only DNA kept is the CDR3, 45 bases in frame from the first base. Cut back by 8 bases and 5 bases, the V and J ends lie 20 bases apart.